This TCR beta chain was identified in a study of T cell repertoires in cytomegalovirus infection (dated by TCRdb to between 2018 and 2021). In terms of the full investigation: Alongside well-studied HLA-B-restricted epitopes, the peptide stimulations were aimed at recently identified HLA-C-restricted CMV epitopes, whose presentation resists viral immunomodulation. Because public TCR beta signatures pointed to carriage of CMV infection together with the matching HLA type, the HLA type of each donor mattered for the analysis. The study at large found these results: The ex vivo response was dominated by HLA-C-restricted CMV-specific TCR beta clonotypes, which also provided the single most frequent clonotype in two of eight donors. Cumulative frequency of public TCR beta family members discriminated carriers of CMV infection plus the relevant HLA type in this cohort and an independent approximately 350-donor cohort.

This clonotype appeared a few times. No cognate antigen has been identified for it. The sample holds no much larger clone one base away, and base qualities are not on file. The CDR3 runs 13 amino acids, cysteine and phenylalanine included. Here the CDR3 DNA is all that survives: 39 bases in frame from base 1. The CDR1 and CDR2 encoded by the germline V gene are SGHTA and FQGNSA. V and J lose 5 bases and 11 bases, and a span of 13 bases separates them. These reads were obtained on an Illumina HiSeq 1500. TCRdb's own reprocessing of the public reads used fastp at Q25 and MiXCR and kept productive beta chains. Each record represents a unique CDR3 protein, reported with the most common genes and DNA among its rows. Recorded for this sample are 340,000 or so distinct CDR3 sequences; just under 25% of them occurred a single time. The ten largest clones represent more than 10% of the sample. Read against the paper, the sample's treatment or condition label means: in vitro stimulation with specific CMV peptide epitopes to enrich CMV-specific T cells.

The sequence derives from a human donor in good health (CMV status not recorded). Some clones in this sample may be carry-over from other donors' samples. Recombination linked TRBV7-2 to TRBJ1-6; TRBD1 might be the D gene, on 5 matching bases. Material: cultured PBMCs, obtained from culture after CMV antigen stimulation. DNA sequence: TGTGCCAGCAGCCCGTCGGGGGGGACACCCCTCCACTTT. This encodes CASSPSGGTPLHF. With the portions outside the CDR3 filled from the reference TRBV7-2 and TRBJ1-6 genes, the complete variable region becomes GAGVSQSPSNKVTEKGKDVELRCDPISGHTALYWYRQSLGQGLEFLIYFQGNSAPDKSGLPSDRFSAERTGGSVSTLTIQRTQQEDSAVYLCASSPSGGTPLHFGNGTRLTVT.